The 31 T cell receptor beta chains below all came from one sample that was sequenced in a study of cytomegalovirus exposure and HLA in healthy donors. Sequencing was performed with immunoSEQ multiplex PCR; in TCRdb, only in-frame clones are kept and a portion is missing. There are some 350,000 clones in the sample; about nine tenths occur only once, and more than 0.9% lies in the top ten. The source material was PBMCs. Receptors were obtained from a woman in her twenties or thirties in good health and CMV-seropositive.

The V gene is TRBV6-6, the J gene TRBJ2-2; 9 bases are a match to TRBD1. In germline, CDR1 is MNHNY, CDR2 SVGAGI (reference sequence). The CDR3 sequence is 14 residues long. V shed 4 bases and J 9 bases; nucleotides not matched to a gene: 6. The CDR3 reads CASSSPQGARELFF. CDR3 DNA: TGTGCCAGCAGTTCTCCACAGGGGGCCCGGGAGCTGTTTTTT.

This clone has only one observation. This chain connects TRBV30 to TRBJ2-2; D is undetermined. Germline V gene data show CDR1 as GTSNPN and CDR2 as SVGIG (reference sequence). V gave up 2 bases and J gave up 1 base, with 8 bases separating them. The CDR3 covers 14 residues. The DNA for the CDR3 is TGTGCCTGGAGTTTTGGGGTGAACACCGGGGAGCTGTTTTTT. Translating it yields CAWSFGVNTGELFF.

V is TRBV29-1 and J is TRBJ2-7; 8 positions agree with TRBD1. V lost 0 bases to trimming and J lost 3 bases; unmatched junction nucleotides: 7. This CDR3 is built from 15 residues. CDR1 is SQVTM, CDR2 ANQGSEA, per germline. The CDR3 region is CSVEDGAGGSYEQYF. As DNA, the CDR3 is TGCAGCGTTGAAGATGGGGCAGGGGGCAGCTACGAGCAGTACTTC.

This chain connects TRBV5-5 to TRBJ2-5, with TRBD1 matching 10 bases. The CDR3 runs to 18 residues. The V gene's germline CDR1 is SGHKS and CDR2 YYEKEE (reference sequence). After removal of 0 bases from V and 0 bases from J, the junction contained 8 bases not matched to a gene. Written as DNA, the CDR3 is TGTGCCAGCAGCTTGGCCCCCTCCGGGACAGGGGACCAAGAGACCCAGTACTTC. Amino acids: CASSLAPSGTGDQETQYF.

The CDR3 DNA reads TGCGCCAGCAGCTCTAGTTATTTTAGGCAGGGACAGGGCCCTGAAGCTTTCTTT. Protein sequence: CASSSSYFRQGQGPEAFF. The chain recombines TRBV5-1 with TRBJ1-1; 9 bases fit TRBD1. The germline CDR1 and CDR2 sequences are SGHRS and YFSETQ. V gave up 3 bases and J gave up 6 bases; unmatched junction bases: 18. The CDR3 loop spans 18 amino acids.

CDR3 bases: TGTGCCAGCAGCAGGGACACCTCCTACAATGAGCAGTTCTTC. It is translated as CASSRDTSYNEQFF. The chain uses TRBV2 and TRBJ2-1; D perhaps matches TRBD1 (6 bases). Per germline, CDR1 SNHLY and CDR2 FYNNEI. This CDR3 is 14 amino acids long. The V end lost 6 bases, the J end lost 0 bases, and 9 bases lay between the germline ends.

Details on this clone: The same CDR3 can be traced to other DNA sequences in this sample. CDR3 residues: CASSLGRAYEQYF. The CDR3 DNA sequence: TGTGCCAGCAGTTTGGGCAGAGCCTACGAGCAGTACTTC. This chain joins TRBV27 and TRBJ2-7; D is uncertain. The CDR3 runs 13 residues. Germline CDR1 reads MNHEY; CDR2 reads SMNVEV (reference sequence). Trimming removed 3 bases from V and 2 bases from J, with 8 bases in between.

The CDR3 loop is CASSWGNTEAFF. CDR3 coding DNA: TGTGCCAGCAGCTGGGGGAACACTGAAGCTTTCTTT. The J gene is TRBJ1-1, the V gene TRBV7-8; D is unresolved. CDR1 SGHVS and CDR2 FQNEAQ come from the germline V gene. The V and J ends lost 4 bases and 1 base respectively, with 4 bases between them. There are 12 residues in the CDR3.

The chain is built from TRBV6-1 and TRBJ2-5, with D unresolved. V was shortened by 6 bases and J by 5 bases, with 7 bases between the two germline ends. The CDR3 contains 11 residues. The germline CDR1 and CDR2 sequences are MNHNS and SASEGT. This CDR3 reads CASRTTETQYF. CDR3 DNA sequence: TGTGCCAGCAGAACTACTGAGACCCAGTACTTC.

The chain combines TRBV4-3 with TRBJ2-7, with TRBD1 matching over 9 bases. J gave up 5 bases and V 0 bases, and 8 bases lay outside the gene matches. CDR1 and CDR2 from the germline V gene are LGHNA and YSLEER. The CDR3 runs 16 residues. The CDR3 region has the DNA TGCGCCAGCAGCCAAGAGGGGGGCAGGACAGGGGACGAGCAGTACTTC. This encodes CASSQEGGRTGDEQYF.

The rearrangement uses TRBV27 and TRBJ2-7; TRBD2 aligns across 7 bases. J lost 7 bases, V lost 2 bases, and 5 bases had no gene match. Germline CDR1 reads MNHEY; CDR2 reads SMNVEV (reference sequence). This CDR3 is 13 amino acids long. The chain's CDR3 is CASSLGGSGEQYF. CDR3 nucleotide sequence: TGTGCCAGCAGTTTAGGCGGGAGCGGTGAGCAGTACTTC.

This clone has a single count. J is TRBJ2-5 and V is TRBV28; D not certain. CDR3 length equals 15 residues. The germline V gene has CDR1 MDHEN and CDR2 SYDVKM. The ends were cut back, 4 bases at V and 1 base at J, with 13 bases in the middle. CDR3 amino acids: CASSSPRSIQETQYF. CDR3 DNA sequence: TGTGCCAGCAGTTCGCCTAGATCAATCCAAGAGACCCAGTACTTC.

The chain joins TRBV27 to TRBJ2-7, with D unclear. Per the germline V gene, CDR1 is MNHEY and CDR2 is SMNVEV (reference sequence). CDR3 length: 12 amino acids. V was trimmed by 6 bases and J by 7 bases, leaving 13 bases between them. CDR3: CASSVYGREQYF. CDR3 in DNA: TGTGCCAGCAGCGTTTACGGACGGGAGCAGTACTTC.

This rearrangement joins TRBV28 to TRBJ2-1, with D possibly being TRBD1 (6 bases). V lost 6 bases, J lost 4 bases, and 13 bases lay in between. The CDR3 loop spans 14 amino acids. Germline CDR1 and CDR2: MDHEN and SYDVKM. This CDR3 reads CASRGVQGYNEQFF. CDR3 sequence (DNA): TGTGCCAGCAGGGGGGTCCAGGGGTACAATGAGCAGTTCTTC.

The chain combines TRBV13 with TRBJ1-2; TRBD1 is a possible D gene (5 bases). V lost 6 bases and J 2 bases, leaving 10 bases between the germline ends. There are 13 residues in the CDR3. Germline V gene data show CDR1 as PRHDT and CDR2 as FYEKMQ (reference sequence). The CDR3 coding sequence is TGTGCCAGCAGGACGACAGTAAACTATGGCTACACCTTC. Translated: CASRTTVNYGYTF.

The table lists this clone with a count of one. The rearrangement links TRBV7-9 to TRBJ1-2; D not certain. There are 15 residues in the CDR3. Germline V gene sequence: CDR1 SEHNR, CDR2 FQNEAQ (reference sequence). Trimming shortened V by 3 bases and J by 1 base, and 12 bases separated the two germline ends. The CDR3 protein is CASSLGRDYNYGYTF. The CDR3 DNA is TGTGCCAGCAGCTTGGGCCGTGATTATAACTATGGCTACACCTTC.

A single count supports this clone. The V and J genes are TRBV7-2 and TRBJ1-2; possible D gene TRBD1, 5 bases. Germline V gives CDR1 SGHTA, CDR2 FQGNSA. V lost 2 bases to trimming and J lost 2 bases, with 12 bases between them. The CDR3 consists of 15 residues. Written as DNA, the CDR3 is TGTGCCAGCAGCTTACAGGGTCTTATGAACTATGGCTACACCTTC. It encodes CASSLQGLMNYGYTF.

The gene calls are TRBV6-6 and TRBJ1-2, with 9 bases aligning to TRBD1. The CDR3 has 13 amino acids. J gave up 3 bases and V 6 bases, and 2 bases lay outside the gene matches. The germline gives CDR1 MNHNY, CDR2 SVGAGI (reference sequence). The CDR3 sequence: CASRDRGDYGYTF. The DNA for the CDR3 is TGTGCCAGCAGGGACAGGGGCGACTATGGCTACACCTTC.

The gene calls are TRBV5-1 and TRBJ1-5; possibly TRBD1 for D (5 bases). CDR1 is SGHRS and CDR2 is YFSETQ in the germline V gene. The CDR3 is 15 amino acids. V was pared by 0 bases and J by 2 bases, with 9 bases between. CDR3 amino acids: CASSLGWGRNQPQHF. CDR3 in DNA: TGCGCCAGCAGCTTGGGATGGGGACGCAATCAGCCCCAGCATTTT.

This chain links TRBV4-1 with TRBJ2-2; maybe TRBD2 (6 bases). The CDR3 spans 17 residues. With 0 bases removed from V and 0 bases from J, the gap between germline ends came to 11 bases. CDR1 is MGHRA, CDR2 YSYEKL, per germline. Written as DNA, the CDR3 is TGCGCCAGCAGCCAAGATCGGGAGCGGGCGAACACCGGGGAGCTGTTTTTT. Translating it yields CASSQDRERANTGELFF.

The rearrangement joins TRBV4-1 to TRBJ2-7; 7 bases match TRBD1. CDR1 MGHRA and CDR2 YSYEKL come from the germline V gene. The CDR3 spans 15 residues. V trimming: 0 bases; J trimming: 2 bases; junction bases outside the gene matches: 4. The CDR3 bases are TGCGCCAGCAGCCAAGACGAGACAGGGACCTACGAGCAGTACTTC. Encoded protein: CASSQDETGTYEQYF.

The rearrangement joins TRBV28 to TRBJ1-2; 9 bases align to TRBD1. Germline loops: CDR1 MDHEN, CDR2 SYDVKM. The CDR3 consists of 13 residues. The V and J ends lost 6 bases and 8 bases, in that order; junction bases with no gene match: 7. The CDR3, as DNA: TGTGCCAGCAGCAAACAGGGGGCCGGGGGCTACACCTTC. As protein: CASSKQGAGGYTF.

The chain links TRBV7-7 to TRBJ2-7; no definite D call. The CDR3 loop spans 12 amino acids. Germline values: CDR1 SSHAT, CDR2 FNYEAQ (reference sequence). Trimming removed 2 bases at V and 3 bases at J, with 5 bases between. The CDR3 protein is CASSLRVYEQYF. CDR3 nucleotides: TGTGCCAGCAGCTTAAGAGTCTACGAGCAGTACTTC.

J is TRBJ2-1 and V is TRBV7-9; D ambiguous. Trimming left V 1 base short and J 4 bases short, with 5 bases between. This CDR3 has 13 amino acids. Germline CDR1 reads SEHNR; CDR2 reads FQNEAQ (reference sequence). CDR3 DNA sequence: TGTGCCAGCAGCTTAGAATCATACAATGAGCAGTTCTTC. Its translation is CASSLESYNEQFF.

The chain is built from TRBV15 and TRBJ2-7, with D possibly being TRBD1 (5 bases). This CDR3 region has 14 residues. The V end lost 1 base, the J end lost 0 bases, and 7 bases lay between the germline ends. Germline V lookup: CDR1 LNHNV, CDR2 YYDKDF (reference sequence). CDR3 DNA: TGTGCCACCAGCAGAGTCGACAGCTCCTACGAGCAGTACTTC. It codes for CATSRVDSSYEQYF.

The V call is TRBV27, the J call TRBJ2-7; TRBD2 agrees at 9 bases. Germline CDR1 reads MNHEY; CDR2 reads SMNVEV (reference sequence). Trimming at V came to 6 bases and at J to 4 bases, leaving 7 bases not matched to a gene. This CDR3 is built from 14 residues. The CDR3 is CASSYAGGPYEQYF. In nucleotides, the CDR3 is TGTGCCAGCAGCTATGCGGGAGGGCCGTACGAGCAGTACTTC.

This chain joins TRBV28 and TRBJ1-2; 9 bases are a match to TRBD1. The CDR3 totals 15 residues. V gave up 3 bases and J gave up 3 bases; unmatched junction bases: 5. The germline CDR1 and CDR2 sequences are MDHEN and SYDVKM. As DNA, the CDR3 is TGTGCCAGCAGTTTGAGGGACAGGGAGGACTATGGCTACACCTTC. Translated: CASSLRDREDYGYTF.

The chain joins TRBV28 to TRBJ2-1, with D unclear. V was shortened by 6 bases and J by 5 bases, with 11 bases between the two germline ends. The germline gives CDR1 MDHEN, CDR2 SYDVKM. The CDR3 spans 13 residues. The CDR3 DNA follows: TGTGCCAGCAGCGATGATCTAGACAATGAGCAGTTCTTC. Translated, it gives CASSDDLDNEQFF.

This chain uses TRBV7-9 with TRBJ1-4; 7 positions match TRBD1. Trimming removed 2 bases from V and 7 bases from J; junction bases left unmatched: 7. CDR3 size: 15 residues. Germline CDR1 SEHNR, CDR2 FQNEAQ (reference sequence). The CDR3 bases are TGTGCCAGCAGCTTATGGGACGGGACAGCTGAAAAACTGTTTTTT. It specifies CASSLWDGTAEKLFF.

The chain employs TRBV7-9 and TRBJ2-2, with no clear D. CDR1 is SEHNR and CDR2 is FQNEAQ in the germline V gene (reference sequence). With 5 bases removed from V and 0 bases from J, the gap between germline ends came to 7 bases. The CDR3 spans 14 residues. Written as DNA, the CDR3 is TGTGCCAGCAGCCCCCGAGCGAACACCGGGGAGCTGTTTTTT. The encoded protein is CASSPRANTGELFF.

This clone showed up just once. The chain links TRBV28 to TRBJ2-7; D is perhaps TRBD1 (5 bases). The CDR3 runs to 15 residues. The ends were cut back, 2 bases at V and 0 bases at J, with 11 bases in the middle. The germline CDR1 and CDR2 sequences are MDHEN and SYDVKM. The CDR3 here is CASSLLGDSSYEQYF. Written as DNA, the CDR3 is TGTGCCAGCAGTTTACTGGGTGACAGCTCCTACGAGCAGTACTTC.